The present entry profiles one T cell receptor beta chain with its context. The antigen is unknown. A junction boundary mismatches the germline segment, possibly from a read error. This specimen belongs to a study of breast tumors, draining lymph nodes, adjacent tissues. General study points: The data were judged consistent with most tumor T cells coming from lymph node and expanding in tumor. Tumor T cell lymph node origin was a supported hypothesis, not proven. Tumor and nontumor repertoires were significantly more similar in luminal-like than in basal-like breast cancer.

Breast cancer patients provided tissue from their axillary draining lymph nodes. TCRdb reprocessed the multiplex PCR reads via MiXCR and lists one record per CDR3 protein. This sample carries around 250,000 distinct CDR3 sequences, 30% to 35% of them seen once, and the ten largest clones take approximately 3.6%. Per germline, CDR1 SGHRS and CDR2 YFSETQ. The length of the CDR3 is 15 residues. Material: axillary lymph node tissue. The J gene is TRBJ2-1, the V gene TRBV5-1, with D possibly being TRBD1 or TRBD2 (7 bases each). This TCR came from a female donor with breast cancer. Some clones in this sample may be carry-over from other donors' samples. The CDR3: CASSLAGGRGNGQFF. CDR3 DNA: TGCGCCAGCAGCTTGGCAGGGGGGAGGGGAAATGGGCAGTTCTTC.